Below are 18 T cell receptor beta chains sequenced from a single sample in a study of T-cell memory formation after mild COVID-19. One entry per CDR3 protein results from TCRdb running MiXCR on the 5' RACE reads. The data contain roughly 100,000 distinct CDR3 sequences, approximately 15% of them seen just once; the ten biggest clones take up 28%. Specimen: PBMCs or a T cell subset sorted from them (not recorded which). These receptors came from an adult woman who had mild COVID-19 (a few samples of this study predate the infection). Cell type and time point are not known.

This clonotype has more than one count but fewer than ten. V gene TRBV3-1 combines with J gene TRBJ2-7, with 7 bases identical to TRBD2. Trimming took 4 bases from V and 3 from J; bases not matched to a gene: 9. Germline V gene lookup returns CDR1 LGHDT and CDR2 YNNKEL (reference sequence). The length of the CDR3 is 15 residues. CDR3 residues: CASSPPAGPYYEQYF. CDR3 nucleotide sequence: TGTGCCAGCAGCCCCCCAGCGGGACCCTACTACGAGCAGTACTTC.

Only a few counts were recorded for this clonotype. CDR3 sequence (DNA): TGTGCCAGCAGTTTAGCGTCAGGGGTGAACACCGGGGAGCTGTTTTTT. Its translation is CASSLASGVNTGELFF. The rearrangement links TRBV12-3 or TRBV12-4 to TRBJ2-2, with a weak D call TRBD1 (6 bases). The V end lost 0 bases, the J end lost 1 base, and 9 bases lay between the germline ends. CDR3 length: 16 amino acids.

This clonotype showed up just a few times. The rearrangement joins TRBV13 to TRBJ2-1, with 7 bases lining up with TRBD1. Unmatched junction bases numbered 20, after V lost 5 bases and J lost 7 bases. The CDR3 consists of 18 residues. Per germline, CDR1 PRHDT and CDR2 FYEKMQ (reference sequence). The CDR3 nucleotides read TGTGCCAGCAGCCTAAGCCCAGGGGGTAGGGGAGATGGGAATGAGCAGTTCTTC. Its translation: CASSLSPGGRGDGNEQFF.

This clonotype has only a few counts. The V call is TRBV20-1, the J call TRBJ2-7; 7 positions agree with TRBD2. The CDR3 has 16 amino acids. Germline trimming cut 4 bases from V and 4 bases from J; bases unmatched to any gene: 16. Germline V gives CDR1 DFQATT, CDR2 SNEGSKA (reference sequence). The CDR3, as DNA: TGCAGTGCTACCTATTTCTCGACTAGCCTCTCTTACGAGCAGTACTTC. This translates into CSATYFSTSLSYEQYF.

This chain links TRBV9 with TRBJ1-2; D is unresolved. V lost 6 bases to trimming and J lost 10 bases, with 13 bases between them. There are 11 residues in the CDR3. Germline CDR1 reads SGDLS; CDR2 reads YYNGEE. CDR3 DNA sequence: TGTGCCAGCAAATCTGTAGCTACCTACACCTTC. This codes for CASKSVATYTF.

This chain uses TRBV12-3 or TRBV12-4 with TRBJ1-1; unclear D gene. The CDR3 totals 15 residues. V lost 2 bases and J lost 4, with 14 bases in between. Written as DNA, the CDR3 is TGTGCCAGCAGTTTAACTGACGGAGCGGGCACTGAAGCTTTCTTT. Translating gives CASSLTDGAGTEAFF.

The chain is built from TRBV5-1 and TRBJ2-7; D call uncertain. This CDR3 contains 13 residues. V was pared by 0 bases and J by 1 base, with 5 bases between. Germline CDR1 SGHRS, CDR2 YFSETQ. In DNA form, the CDR3 reads TGCGCCAGCAGCTTGGAAGGTTCCTACGAGCAGTACTTC. Protein: CASSLEGSYEQYF.

This chain uses TRBV5-1 with TRBJ1-1; D might be TRBD1 (6 bases). Germline V gives CDR1 SGHRS, CDR2 YFSETQ. The CDR3 consists of 14 residues. V dropped 4 bases and J dropped 2 bases, with 12 bases sitting between them. The CDR3 nucleotides are TGCGCCAGCAGCCATGGACAGCCCAACACTGAAGCTTTCTTT. It encodes CASSHGQPNTEAFF. The variable domain in full, with the rest retrieved from reference TRBV5-1 and TRBJ1-1, is KAGVTQTPRYLIKTRGQQVTLSCSPISGHRSVSWYQQTPGQGLQFLFEYFSETQRNKGNFPGRFSGRQFSNSRSEMNVSTLELGDSALYLCASSHGQPNTEAFFGQGTRLTVV.

The chain joins TRBV14 to TRBJ2-3, with 7 nucleotides matching TRBD2. CDR1 SGHDN and CDR2 FVKESK come from the germline V gene. The V and J ends lost 1 base and 1 base, in that order; junction bases with no gene match: 2. CDR3 length equals 15 residues. The CDR3 DNA follows: TGTGCCAGCAGCCAAGTTGGGGGGGGCACAGATACGCAGTATTTT. This codes for CASSQVGGGTDTQYF.

This clonotype has a count of ten or more. This chain links TRBV5-1 with TRBJ2-7; D call uncertain. The germline V gene encodes CDR1 SGHRS and CDR2 YFSETQ. This CDR3 region has 13 residues. The V gene lost 0 bases and the J gene lost 2 bases, with 6 bases spanning the gap. The CDR3 sequence: CASSLDGPYEQYF. As DNA, the CDR3 is TGCGCCAGCAGCTTGGACGGCCCCTACGAGCAGTACTTC.

The CDR3 nucleotides are TGTGCCAGCCAGGAGGGACAGGGGGCCGGCGAGCAGTACTTC. Translation gives CASQEGQGAGEQYF. The V call is TRBV6-5, the J call TRBJ2-7, with TRBD1 matching 12 bases. Germline-derived CDR1 and CDR2 are MNHEY and SVGAGI. Germline trimming cut 8 bases from V and 6 bases from J; bases unmatched to any gene: 8. The CDR3 is 14 amino acids.

The chain joins TRBV9 to TRBJ2-3, with TRBD2 identical over 13 bases. Germline CDR1 SGDLS, CDR2 YYNGEE. The CDR3 runs 19 residues. The ends lost 4 bases at V and 2 bases at J; junction bases unmatched: 13. The CDR3 protein is CASSSRLAGGLGFTDTQYF. In nucleotides, the CDR3 is TGTGCCAGCAGCAGCCGACTAGCGGGGGGATTGGGGTTCACAGATACGCAGTATTTT.

A few counts support this clonotype. This chain links TRBV12-3 or TRBV12-4 with TRBJ2-7; 11 nucleotides agree with TRBD2. V shed 6 bases and J 2 bases; nucleotides not matched to a gene: 3. The CDR3 sequence is 14 residues long. The chain's CDR3 is CASSLTSGAYEQYF. The CDR3 DNA follows: TGTGCCAGCAGCCTGACTAGCGGGGCCTACGAGCAGTACTTC.

CDR3 protein: CASSLGQNTGELFF. The CDR3 bases are TGTGCCAGCAGTTTGGGACAGAACACCGGGGAGCTGTTTTTT. V gene TRBV7-6 combines with J gene TRBJ2-2; a possible D gene is TRBD1 (6 bases). This CDR3 contains 14 residues. V lost 6 bases, J lost 1 base, and 9 bases lay in between. CDR1 and CDR2 (germline): SGHVS, FNYEAQ.

The chain joins TRBV29-1 to TRBJ1-1, with D possibly TRBD1 on 6 matching bases. The V gene's germline CDR1 is SQVTM and CDR2 ANQGSEA. The CDR3 extends over 13 amino acids. With 5 bases removed from V and 2 bases from J, the gap between germline ends came to 12 bases. This CDR3 is CSVSSGENTEAFF. The CDR3, as DNA: TGCAGCGTTTCGTCAGGGGAAAACACTGAAGCTTTCTTT.

V gene TRBV30 combines with J gene TRBJ1-2, with D maybe TRBD1 (5 bases). CDR3 length: 13 amino acids. V dropped 3 bases and J dropped 4 bases, with 12 bases sitting between them. The germline V gene has CDR1 GTSNPN and CDR2 SVGIG (reference sequence). CDR3 bases: TGTGCCTGGAGCCCGGGGCACTCCTATGGCTACACCTTC. Translating gives CAWSPGHSYGYTF.

V is TRBV29-1 and J is TRBJ1-4; no clear D gene. Germline CDR1 and CDR2: SQVTM and ANQGSEA. The CDR3 runs 13 residues. The V gene lost 7 bases and the J gene lost 6 bases, with 15 bases spanning the gap. The CDR3 coding sequence is TGCAGCGCTGTAAGGCAGGAGCATGAAAAACTGTTTTTT. It codes for CSAVRQEHEKLFF.

This clonotype was seen a handful of times. The gene calls are TRBV9 and TRBJ2-1; possibly TRBD2 for D (5 bases). This CDR3 has 13 residues. Trimming pared 3 bases from V and 5 bases from J, leaving 9 bases between. Per germline, CDR1 SGDLS and CDR2 YYNGEE. CDR3 sequence (DNA): TGTGCCAGCAGCGGGACTCATAACAATGAGCAGTTCTTC. It specifies CASSGTHNNEQFF.